What follows are 4 T cell receptor beta chains derived from one specimen sequenced in a study of radiotherapy plus CTLA-4 blockade in lung cancer. TCRdb's copy holds only in-frame clones and misses some; the assay was immunoSEQ multiplex PCR. The sample has 78,000 or so clones; around 87% are singletons. The sample in question was peripheral blood, obtained from a patient treated with radiotherapy plus ipilimumab. Receptors were obtained from a human donor with non-small cell lung cancer who had stable disease on radiotherapy plus ipilimumab.

This sequence joins TRBV28 and TRBJ2-2, with unresolved D. Germline CDR1 MDHEN, CDR2 SYDVKM. The CDR3 is 12 amino acids. Trimming removed 6 bases from V and 1 base from J, with 3 bases in between. CDR3 loop: CASRGNTGELFF. In nucleotides, the CDR3 is TGTGCCAGCAGGGGGAACACCGGGGAGCTGTTTTTT.

This clone has only one observation. The genes are TRBV30 and TRBJ2-5; D might be TRBD1 or TRBD2, each matching 6 bases. Germline CDR1 and CDR2: GTSNPN and SVGIG (reference sequence). V was trimmed by 5 bases and J by 3 bases, leaving 16 bases between them. The CDR3 has 14 residues. CDR3 DNA: TGTGCCTGGGGGCTGCCGGGGGCTAAAGAGACCCAGTACTTC. Residues: CAWGLPGAKETQYF.

V and J are TRBV9 and TRBJ1-2; D gene ambiguous. The CDR3 covers 13 residues. V lost 2 bases, J lost 4 bases, and 9 bases lay in between. Per germline, CDR1 SGDLS and CDR2 YYNGEE. CDR3 region: CASSVQQTYGYTF. In DNA form, the CDR3 reads TGTGCCAGCAGCGTTCAACAAACCTATGGCTACACCTTC.

This rearrangement joins TRBV11-2 to TRBJ2-1; 7 bases line up with TRBD1. This CDR3 contains 15 residues. Germline-derived CDR1 and CDR2 are SGHAT and FQNNGV. Unmatched junction bases numbered 8, after V lost 5 bases and J lost 4 bases. This chain's CDR3 is CASSERGLGYNEQFF. In DNA form, the CDR3 reads TGTGCCAGCAGCGAGAGGGGGCTGGGGTACAATGAGCAGTTCTTC.